Each of the 24 T cell receptor beta chains below was sequenced from the same sample in a study of blood T cell repertoires in COVID-19. Clones were read by immunoSEQ multiplex PCR, and TCRdb kept only the in-frame ones, dropping some. In the table there are a few hundred thousand clones, over 75% of which are singletons. The sequencing input was peripheral blood. These receptor sequences come from a human donor with COVID-19, enrolled during active disease. The donor label of this sample is uncertain.

J is TRBJ2-1 and V is TRBV29-1; 8 bases line up with TRBD2. The germline gives CDR1 SQVTM, CDR2 ANQGSEA. This CDR3 contains 14 residues. V lost 4 bases and J lost 3; bases outside the gene matches: 5. In DNA, the CDR3 is TGCAGCGTTGGTGCGGGAGGAAACTACAATGAGCAGTTCTTC. It yields the protein CSVGAGGNYNEQFF.

V usage is TRBV28 and J usage is TRBJ1-1; 9 positions match TRBD1. The length of the CDR3 is 16 residues. The junction had 18 bases not matched to a gene; V was cut back by 10 bases and J by 6 bases. Germline-derived CDR1 and CDR2 are MDHEN and SYDVKM. In DNA form, the CDR3 reads TGTGCCACACAGGCGGGGGGTGGGACAGGGATTTCTGAAGCTTTCTTT. This sequence encodes CATQAGGGTGISEAFF.

This rearrangement joins TRBV7-2 to TRBJ2-2, with 9 positions matching TRBD2. Germline V CDR1 and CDR2: SGHTA, FQGNSA. CDR3 size: 18 residues. The V gene end was trimmed by 1 base and the J gene end by 4 bases; junction bases not matched to a gene: 10. The CDR3 protein is CASSLVPAAGGSTGELFF. In DNA, the CDR3 is TGTGCCAGCAGCTTAGTTCCTGCGGCGGGAGGGTCCACCGGGGAGCTGTTTTTT.

The CDR3, as DNA: TGTGCCTGTCGAATTCGGACCGGGGAGCTGTTTTTT. Its translation: CACRIRTGELFF. The V call is TRBV30, the J call TRBJ2-2; D is unresolved. Germline CDR1 GTSNPN, CDR2 SVGIG (reference sequence). CDR3 length equals 12 residues. The V gene lost 6 bases and the J gene lost 5 bases, with 10 bases spanning the gap.

DNA for the CDR3: TGCGCCAGCAGCCAGGACAGGGACCGGGGCTACACCTTC. It specifies CASSQDRDRGYTF. This chain connects TRBV5-1 to TRBJ1-2, with 8 bases fitting TRBD1. The CDR3 totals 13 residues. Trimming took 4 bases from V and 8 from J; bases not matched to a gene: 7. The germline gives CDR1 SGHRS, CDR2 YFSETQ.

The gene calls are TRBV6-6 and TRBJ1-2, with TRBD1 matching over 7 bases. The CDR3 runs 16 residues. In germline, CDR1 is MNHNY, CDR2 SVGAGI (reference sequence). With V trimmed by 5 bases and J by 4 bases, 13 bases remained unmatched. The CDR3 protein is CASSQSFRDSGYGYTF. CDR3 DNA: TGTGCCAGCAGTCAATCCTTCCGGGACAGCGGCTATGGCTACACCTTC.

This chain uses TRBV4-1 with TRBJ1-1; D remains ambiguous. This CDR3 spans 15 amino acids. Germline V gives CDR1 MGHRA, CDR2 YSYEKL. Trimming left V 4 bases short and J 3 bases short, with 15 bases between. CDR3 protein: CASSLRGGRDTEAFF. CDR3 DNA: TGCGCCAGCAGCCTGCGGGGAGGGAGAGACACTGAAGCTTTCTTT.

The V and J genes are TRBV5-6 and TRBJ1-2; the match to TRBD1 covers 11 bases. There are 15 residues in the CDR3. The V segment lost 3 bases and the J segment 8 bases; nucleotides outside the gene matches: 9. Germline CDR1 reads SGHDT; CDR2 reads YYEEEE. Written as DNA, the CDR3 is TGTGCCAGCAGCTGGTTCGGACAGGGGGCGATGGGCTACACCTTC. It encodes CASSWFGQGAMGYTF.

Regarding this clone: One end of the junction does not line up with germline, which may come from a read error. The chain joins TRBV6-4 to TRBJ1-1; 8 nucleotides match TRBD1. Per germline, CDR1 MRHNA and CDR2 SNTAGT. The CDR3 runs to 15 residues. CDR3 sequence (DNA): TGTGCCAGCACTGACAGGGGTCGACTGGGCACTGAAGCTTTCTTT. Its translation is CASTDRGRLGTEAFF.

CDR3 DNA: TGTGCCAGCAGTTCCTACTCCCCCAGGCAATATGGCTACACCTTC. It specifies CASSSYSPRQYGYTF. The rearrangement links TRBV28 to TRBJ1-2; D gene unclear. Germline V gives CDR1 MDHEN, CDR2 SYDVKM. The V gene lost 4 bases and the J gene lost 5 bases, with 17 bases spanning the gap. The CDR3 sequence is 15 residues long.

The rearrangement uses TRBV11-3 and TRBJ2-1; 7 bases line up with TRBD1. V shed 4 bases and J 2 bases; nucleotides not matched to a gene: 5. The germline V gene encodes CDR1 SGHNT and CDR2 YENEEA. CDR3 length: 15 residues. The CDR3 reads CASSSLGGAYNEQFF. The CDR3 region has the DNA TGTGCCAGCAGCTCCCTAGGGGGCGCCTACAATGAGCAGTTCTTC.

V gene TRBV28 combines with J gene TRBJ1-2; 7 nucleotides match TRBD1. With V trimmed by 1 base and J by 7 bases, 15 bases remained unmatched. The germline V gene has CDR1 MDHEN and CDR2 SYDVKM. The CDR3 consists of 17 residues. CDR3 sequence: CASSLSVGGEGAGGYTF. Here the CDR3 DNA reads TGTGCCAGCAGTTTATCGGTAGGGGGTGAGGGGGCAGGTGGCTACACCTTC.

This chain links TRBV19 with TRBJ1-1; 10 bases agree with TRBD1. This CDR3 has 15 amino acids. CDR1 and CDR2 (germline): LNHDA, SQIVND (reference sequence). V trimming: 4 bases; J trimming: 0 bases; junction bases outside the gene matches: 2. The CDR3 coding sequence is TGTGCCAGTAGTACGACAGGGGGCGTGAACACTGAAGCTTTCTTT. Encoded protein: CASSTTGGVNTEAFF.

This clone was observed a single time. This chain joins TRBV28 and TRBJ1-2; the D gene is possibly TRBD1 (6 bases). CDR1 and CDR2 from the germline V gene are MDHEN and SYDVKM. This CDR3 contains 14 residues. V shed 6 bases and J shed 5 bases, with 16 bases lying between them. The CDR3 region is CASRSGTILYGYTF. Here the CDR3 DNA reads TGTGCCAGCAGATCCGGGACAATTCTTTATGGCTACACCTTC.

This clone was counted between two and nine times. V usage is TRBV20-1 and J usage is TRBJ2-7, with 8 bases lining up with TRBD2. The germline gives CDR1 DFQATT, CDR2 SNEGSKA (reference sequence). The CDR3 length is 17 residues. V lost 3 bases to trimming and J lost 4 bases; unmatched junction nucleotides: 17. The CDR3 DNA reads TGCAGTGCTAGTAGTCCCTGGTCTAGCGGGCAAACTTACGAGCAGTACTTC. Translating it yields CSASSPWSSGQTYEQYF.

V usage is TRBV11-2 and J usage is TRBJ1-1; the match to TRBD1 covers 9 bases. Germline CDR1 SGHAT, CDR2 FQNNGV. CDR3 length: 13 residues. Unmatched junction bases numbered 4, after V lost 4 bases and J lost 7 bases. Here the CDR3 reads CASSWDRDYEAFF. DNA of the CDR3: TGTGCCAGCAGCTGGGACAGGGATTATGAAGCTTTCTTT.

The genes are TRBV28 and TRBJ2-5; 9 positions match TRBD2. The CDR3 length is 14 residues. Looked up from germline, CDR1 is MDHEN and CDR2 is SYDVKM. V lost 2 bases to trimming and J lost 5 bases; unmatched junction nucleotides: 3. CDR3 in amino acids: CASSLIAGDETQYF. The DNA of the CDR3 is TGTGCCAGCAGTTTAATAGCGGGAGACGAGACCCAGTACTTC.

The V and J genes are TRBV7-9 and TRBJ2-1, with 12 bases aligning to TRBD2. Germline V gene lookup returns CDR1 SEHNR and CDR2 FQNEAQ (reference sequence). The CDR3 extends over 18 amino acids. The J segment lost 0 bases and the V segment lost 2 bases, leaving 5 bases of the junction unmatched. CDR3: CASSLRGLAGTSYNEQFF. The DNA of the CDR3 is TGTGCCAGCAGCTTAAGAGGACTAGCGGGGACCTCCTACAATGAGCAGTTCTTC.

As regards this clone: At one end the junction does not follow the germline gene, possibly because of a read error. This rearrangement joins TRBV11-2 to TRBJ2-3, with TRBD2 matching 14 bases. Germline V gene data show CDR1 as SGHAT and CDR2 as FQNNGV. The CDR3 runs to 19 residues. The DNA of the CDR3 is TGTGCCAGCAGCATAGAGCAGAGACAGACTAGCGGGAGGGCCTCTACGCAGTATTTT. Translation: CASSIEQRQTSGRASTQYF.

This clone occurred once. The V gene is TRBV9, the J gene TRBJ2-7; 13 bases match TRBD2. In germline, CDR1 is SGDLS, CDR2 YYNGEE. Losses at the gene ends were 0 bases for V and 9 bases for J; bases not matched to a gene: 3. The CDR3 sequence is 14 residues long. The DNA of the CDR3 is TGTGCCAGCAGCGTAGGACTAGCGGGAGGCGTGCAGTACTTC. Residues: CASSVGLAGGVQYF. Combining the CDR3 with reference TRBV9 and TRBJ2-7 gives the whole variable domain DSGVTQTPKHLITATGQRVTLRCSPRSGDLSVYWYQQSLDQGLQFLIQYYNGEERAKGNILERFSAQQFPDLHSELNLSSLELGDSALYFCASSVGLAGGVQYFGPGTRLTVT.

The table lists this clone with many counts. J is TRBJ2-5 and V is TRBV29-1; 8 nucleotides line up with TRBD1. Losses at the gene ends were 0 bases for V and 4 bases for J; bases not matched to a gene: 1. Germline loops: CDR1 SQVTM, CDR2 ANQGSEA. The CDR3 totals 13 residues. CDR3 DNA sequence: TGCAGCGTTGAAGAAACAGGGGGAGAGACCCAGTACTTC. It codes for CSVEETGGETQYF.

The CDR3 protein is CASSYRDSDYEQYF. CDR3 in DNA: TGTGCCAGCAGCTACCGGGACAGCGATTACGAGCAGTACTTC. The V and J genes are TRBV6-6 and TRBJ2-7, with 7 nucleotides matching TRBD1. The V gene's germline CDR1 is MNHNY and CDR2 SVGAGI (reference sequence). After removal of 6 bases from V and 4 bases from J, the junction contained 9 bases not matched to a gene. The CDR3 runs 14 residues.

The chain combines TRBV10-3 with TRBJ1-1; 12 bases fit TRBD1. The CDR3 spans 15 residues. Losses at the gene ends were 6 bases for V and 7 bases for J; bases not matched to a gene: 9. CDR1 and CDR2 from the germline V gene are ENHRY and SYGVKD. The DNA of the CDR3 is TGTGCCATCAGCGATAGGGACAGGGGGCATGATGAAGCTTTCTTT. This codes for CAISDRDRGHDEAFF.

V is TRBV11-3 and J is TRBJ2-2, with 11 bases lining up with TRBD2. Germline assignment: CDR1 SGHNT and CDR2 YENEEA. V shed 5 bases and J 5 bases; nucleotides not matched to a gene: 7. The CDR3 has 16 residues. The CDR3 here is CASSRLGLAGTGELFF. The CDR3 coding sequence is TGTGCCAGCAGCCGATTAGGACTAGCGGGTACCGGGGAGCTGTTTTTT. Based on the CDR3 plus reference TRBV11-3 and TRBJ2-2, the full variable domain is EAGVVQSPRYKIIEKKQPVAFWCNPISGHNTLYWYLQNLGQGPELLIRYENEEAVDDSQLPKDRFSAERLKGVDSTLKIQPAELGDSAVYLCASSRLGLAGTGELFFGEGSRLTVL.